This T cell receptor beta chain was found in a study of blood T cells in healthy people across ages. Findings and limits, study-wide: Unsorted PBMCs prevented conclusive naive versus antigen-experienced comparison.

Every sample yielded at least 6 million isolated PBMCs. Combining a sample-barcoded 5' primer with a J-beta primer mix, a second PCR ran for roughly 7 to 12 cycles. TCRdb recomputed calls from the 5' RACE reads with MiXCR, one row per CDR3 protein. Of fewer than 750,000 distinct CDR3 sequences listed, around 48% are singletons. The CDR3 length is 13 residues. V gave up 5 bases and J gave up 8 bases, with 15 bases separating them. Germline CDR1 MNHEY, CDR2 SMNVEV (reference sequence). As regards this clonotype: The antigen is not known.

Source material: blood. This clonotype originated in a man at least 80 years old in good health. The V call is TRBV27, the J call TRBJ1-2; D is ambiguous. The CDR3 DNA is TGTGCCAGCAGTAGGATAAGGCTGGGGGGCTACACCTTC. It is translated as CASSRIRLGGYTF.